The source of this T cell receptor (beta chain) is a study of blood T cell repertoires in COVID-19. As for the study in general: Researchers got acute and convalescent COVID-19 samples from the United States, Italy and Spain. T cells, B-cell-depleted T cells, or PBMCs provided the cDNA or gDNA that served as material.

V lost 2 bases and J lost 4; bases outside the gene matches: 7. CDR1 and CDR2 (germline): MGHDK, SYGVNS. The CDR3 has 16 residues. Methods used by the authors: For nucleated cells, counts were estimated from reference gene primer amplification. Profiled with immunoSEQ multiplex PCR; TCRdb holds only in-frame clones, not every one. Clone size and V and J calls were adopted from that table, with D and trimming inferred from the DNA. The data hold about 27,000 clones, with 88% observed a single time. J is TRBJ2-7 and V is TRBV25-1; 11 bases agree with TRBD2. The specimen sequenced was peripheral blood. This TCR came from a woman between 50 and 59 years old with active COVID-19. The DNA for the CDR3 is TGTGCCAGCAGTGAAAATTTAGCGGGAGGGCCTTACGAGCAGTACTTC. Its translation: CASSENLAGGPYEQYF.